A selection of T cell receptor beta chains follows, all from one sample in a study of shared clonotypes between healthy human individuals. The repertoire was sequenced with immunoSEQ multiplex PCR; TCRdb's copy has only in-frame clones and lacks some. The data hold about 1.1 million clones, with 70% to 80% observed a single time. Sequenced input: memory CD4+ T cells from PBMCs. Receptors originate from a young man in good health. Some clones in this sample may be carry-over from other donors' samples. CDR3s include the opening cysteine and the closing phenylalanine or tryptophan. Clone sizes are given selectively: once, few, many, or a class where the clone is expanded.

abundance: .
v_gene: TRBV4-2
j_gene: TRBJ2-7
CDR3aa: CASSRGLAGGPLSHEQYF

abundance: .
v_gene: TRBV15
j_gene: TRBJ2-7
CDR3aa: CATSKPGQGSFAEQYF

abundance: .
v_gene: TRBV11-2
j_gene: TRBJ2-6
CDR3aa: CASSLGGGGANVLTF

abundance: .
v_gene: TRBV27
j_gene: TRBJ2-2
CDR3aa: CASSLTSRADTGELFF

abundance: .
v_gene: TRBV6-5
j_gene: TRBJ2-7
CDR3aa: CASSYDRYYEQYF

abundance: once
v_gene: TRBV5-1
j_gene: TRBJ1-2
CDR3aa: CASRPGGGAGTNYGYTF

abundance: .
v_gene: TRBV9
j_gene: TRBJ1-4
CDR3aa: CASSVAAVNEKLFF

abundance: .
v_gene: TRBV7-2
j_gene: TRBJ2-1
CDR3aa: CASTPTSGSYNEQFF

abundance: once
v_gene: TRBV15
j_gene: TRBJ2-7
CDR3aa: CATSRTVEDEQYF

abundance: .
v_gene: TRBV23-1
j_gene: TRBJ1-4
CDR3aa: CASSSHRGWKLFF

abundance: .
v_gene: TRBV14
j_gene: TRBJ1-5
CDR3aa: CASSQFGDQPQHF

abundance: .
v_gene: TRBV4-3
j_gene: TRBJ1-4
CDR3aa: CASSQGGIGEKLFF

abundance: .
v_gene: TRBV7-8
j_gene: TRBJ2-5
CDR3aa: CASSLGSSSGMGETQYF

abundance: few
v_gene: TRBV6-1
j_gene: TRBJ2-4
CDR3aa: CASSERDQLLAKNIQYF

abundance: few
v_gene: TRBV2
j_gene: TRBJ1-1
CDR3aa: CASSEFSEAFF

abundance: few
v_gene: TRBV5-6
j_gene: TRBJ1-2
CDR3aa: CASRKTDLYGYTF

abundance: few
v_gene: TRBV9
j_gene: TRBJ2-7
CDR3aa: CASSPRLGISYEQYF

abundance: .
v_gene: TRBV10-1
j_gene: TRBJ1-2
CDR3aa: CASSESKPGTRGYGYTF

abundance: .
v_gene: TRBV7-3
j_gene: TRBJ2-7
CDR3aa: CASSLTTGENSYEQYF

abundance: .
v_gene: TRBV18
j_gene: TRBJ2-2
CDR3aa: CASSPVRRPNTGELFF

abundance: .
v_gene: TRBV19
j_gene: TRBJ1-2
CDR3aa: CASSLRTGLGYTF

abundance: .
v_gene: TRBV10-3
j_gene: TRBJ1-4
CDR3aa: CAISTGQPAEKLFF

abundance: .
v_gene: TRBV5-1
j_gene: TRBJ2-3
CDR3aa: CASSLGTSGNTDTQYF

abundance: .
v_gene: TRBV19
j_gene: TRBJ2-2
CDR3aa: CASSIVASGRANTGELFF

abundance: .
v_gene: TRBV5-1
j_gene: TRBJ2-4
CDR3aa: CASSLFGQGENIQYF

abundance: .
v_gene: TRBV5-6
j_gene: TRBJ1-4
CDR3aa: CASSLRQEVFGEKLFF

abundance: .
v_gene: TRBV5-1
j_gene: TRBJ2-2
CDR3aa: CASQLAGGTNTGELFF

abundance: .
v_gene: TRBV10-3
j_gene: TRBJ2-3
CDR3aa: CAISESARNRGSTDTQYF

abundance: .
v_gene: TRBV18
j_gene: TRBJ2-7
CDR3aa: CASSPPSLNEQYF

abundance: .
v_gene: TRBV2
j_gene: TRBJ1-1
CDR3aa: CASRPDLPEAFF

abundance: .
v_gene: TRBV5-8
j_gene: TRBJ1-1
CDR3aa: CASSFSGAGGTEAFF

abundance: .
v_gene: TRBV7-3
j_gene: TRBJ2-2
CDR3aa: CASSLRIAGDGGELFF

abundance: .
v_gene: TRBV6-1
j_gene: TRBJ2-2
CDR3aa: CASSEQPENTGELFF

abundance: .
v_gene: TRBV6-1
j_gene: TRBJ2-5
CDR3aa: CASSVSGTGEETQYF

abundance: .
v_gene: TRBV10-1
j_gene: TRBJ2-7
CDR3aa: CASWKSGTYEQYF

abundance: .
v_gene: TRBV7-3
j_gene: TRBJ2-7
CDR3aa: CASSPSSGSEQYF

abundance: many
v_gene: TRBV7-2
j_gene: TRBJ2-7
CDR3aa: CASSLGGNPPYEQYF

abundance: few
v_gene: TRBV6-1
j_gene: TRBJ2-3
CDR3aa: CASSELGTDTQYF

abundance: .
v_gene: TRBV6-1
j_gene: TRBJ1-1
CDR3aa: CASSWLNTEAFF

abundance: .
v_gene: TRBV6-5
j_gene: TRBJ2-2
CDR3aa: CASSYAGELFF

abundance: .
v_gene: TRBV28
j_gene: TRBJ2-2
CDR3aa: CASSATTGELFF

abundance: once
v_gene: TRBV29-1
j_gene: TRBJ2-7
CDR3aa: CSVDGGRAYEQYF

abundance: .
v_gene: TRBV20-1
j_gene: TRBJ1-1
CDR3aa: CSAPTDTEAFF

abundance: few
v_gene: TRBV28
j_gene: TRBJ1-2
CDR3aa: CASSEFGRIYGYTF

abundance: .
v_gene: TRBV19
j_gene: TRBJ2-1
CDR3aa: CASSGAGARYNEQFF

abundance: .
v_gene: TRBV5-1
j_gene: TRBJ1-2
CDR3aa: CASSRGEESYGYTF

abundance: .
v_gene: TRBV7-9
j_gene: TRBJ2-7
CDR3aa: CASSLGSGSAYEQYF

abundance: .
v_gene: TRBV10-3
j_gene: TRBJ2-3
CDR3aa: CAISVKLLEGSDTQYF

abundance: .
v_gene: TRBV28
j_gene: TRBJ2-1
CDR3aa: CASSKPNLGGEFF

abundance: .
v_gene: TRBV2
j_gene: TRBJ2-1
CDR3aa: CASKKGGSSYNEQFF

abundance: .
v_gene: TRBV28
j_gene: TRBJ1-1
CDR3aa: CASSSSKLAGNAEAFF

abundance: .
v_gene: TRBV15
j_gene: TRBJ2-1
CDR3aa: CATRLTGSYNEQFF

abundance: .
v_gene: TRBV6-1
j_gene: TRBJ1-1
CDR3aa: CASNLAGDEAFF

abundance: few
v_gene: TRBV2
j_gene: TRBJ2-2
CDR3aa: CASGAIGELFF

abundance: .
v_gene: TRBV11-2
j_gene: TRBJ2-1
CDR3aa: CASSLQDLYNEQFF

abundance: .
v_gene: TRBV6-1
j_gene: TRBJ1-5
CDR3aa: CASSDRAGRFQPQHF

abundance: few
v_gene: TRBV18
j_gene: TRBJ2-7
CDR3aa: CASSPGGQHEQYF

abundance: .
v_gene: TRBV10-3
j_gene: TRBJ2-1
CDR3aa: CAISEASGYNEQFF

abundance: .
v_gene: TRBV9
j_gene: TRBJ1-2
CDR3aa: CASSALTENYGYTF